These T cell receptor beta chains were read from a single sample in a study of blood T cell repertoires in COVID-19. Here immunoSEQ multiplex PCR was the method, and the copy in TCRdb shows in-frame clones only, minus some. The data hold roughly 300,000 clones, with 86% observed a single time. Material for sequencing was peripheral blood. Receptor source: a woman younger than 45 with COVID-19, enrolled during active disease. CDR3s include the opening cysteine and the closing phenylalanine or tryptophan. The D gene is left open where the match is weak. Clone sizes are given selectively: once, few, many, or a class where the clone is expanded.

d_call j_call clone_size v_call cdr3_nt cdr3_aa
TRBD1 TRBJ2-7 . TRBV19 TGTGCCAGTAGTACCTGGACAGGGGACGAGCAGTACTTC CASSTWTGDEQYF
TRBD2 TRBJ2-1 . TRBV14 TGTGCCAGCAGCGGACTAGCGGGGGCCCACAATGAGCAGTTCTTC CASSGLAGAHNEQFF
TRBD1 TRBJ1-2 . TRBV13 TGTGCCAGCAGCCCGGGAACCGGGACAGGGTATTACGGCTACACCTTC CASSPGTGTGYYGYTF
TRBD1 TRBJ2-5 . TRBV7-9 TGTGCCAGCAGCTCAAAAACAGGCCTGGGGACAGGGCACCAAGAGACCCAGTACTTC CASSSKTGLGTGHQETQYF
TRBD1 TRBJ2-2 . TRBV29-1 TGCAGCGTTGAGGATCCGGGACAGGGCGGTACGGGGGAGCTGTTTTTT CSVEDPGQGGTGELFF
. TRBJ1-5 . TRBV5-6 TGTGCCAGCAGCTTGACTCCCGGGGGCAATCAGCCCCAGCATTTT CASSLTPGGNQPQHF
TRBD1 TRBJ2-7 . TRBV28 TGTGCCAGCAGAGCGACAGGGAGCTCCATTAAATCGTACTTC CASRATGSSIKSYF
TRBD1 TRBJ1-1 . TRBV27 TGTGCCAGCACAACCGGGACAGCCAACACTGAAGCTTTCTTT CASTTGTANTEAFF
. TRBJ1-5 . TRBV20-1 TGCAGTGCTGCGGGTCCTCAGCCCCAGCATTTT CSAAGPQPQHF
TRBD2 TRBJ2-7 once TRBV5-1 TGCGCCAGCAGCTTGTATTCCGGGGGGTACGAGCAGTACTTC CASSLYSGGYEQYF
. TRBJ2-3 . TRBV7-9 TGTGCCAGCGGCAACAGGGAAGATACGCAGTATTTT CASGNREDTQYF
TRBD1 TRBJ1-4 . TRBV19 TGTGCCAGTAGTATGGGACAGGGGAATGAAAAACTGTTTTTT CASSMGQGNEKLFF
. TRBJ1-4 . TRBV7-9 TGTGCCAGCAGCTTAGCGAACCAGGGTGAAAAACTGTTTTTT CASSLANQGEKLFF
. TRBJ1-6 . TRBV9 TGTGCCAGCAGCTCCCGAGGTACAAGCTGGTTTAATTCACCCCTCCACTTT CASSSRGTSWFNSPLHF
TRBD1 TRBJ1-1 . TRBV29-1 TGCAGCGCACAGGGGACGGACCAGAACACTGAAGCTTTCTTT CSAQGTDQNTEAFF
. TRBJ1-2 . TRBV5-4 TGTGCCAGCAGCCCGAGGGCGGGGCCCTCGAACTATGGCTACACCTTC CASSPRAGPSNYGYTF
. TRBJ2-2 few TRBV6-5 TGTGCCAGCAGGCGGGTTGAACCCACCGGGGAGCTGTTTTTT CASRRVEPTGELFF
TRBD1 TRBJ1-2 . TRBV6-2/TRBV6-3 TGTGCCAGCAGTTACTGGACAGGGGGCTATGGCTACACCTTC CASSYWTGGYGYTF
. TRBJ2-2 . TRBV29-1 TGCAGCGCTACGCTAGCGAACACCGGGGAGCTGTTTTTT CSATLANTGELFF
TRBD1 TRBJ2-7 . TRBV19 TGTGCCAGTACTAAACCGGGACAGGGTTACGAGCAGTACTTC CASTKPGQGYEQYF
TRBD1 TRBJ2-7 . TRBV6-1 TGTGCCAGCAGTGGGAGGGGGACAGGCGGATTTTACGAGCAGTACTTC CASSGRGTGGFYEQYF
. TRBJ2-1 . TRBV2 TGTGCCAGCAGTTATTCTTTTCAGGCCAAGTTCTTC CASSYSFQAKFF
. TRBJ1-3 few TRBV30 TGTGCCTGGAGTCGGACACTTGGAAACACCATATATTTT CAWSRTLGNTIYF
. TRBJ1-4 . TRBV15 TGTGCCACCAGCATTTCGACACCAACTAATGAAAAACTGTTTTTT CATSISTPTNEKLFF